These 21 T cell receptor beta chains came from one sample sequenced in a study of control samples from healthy donors and cancer patients. Repertoires were generated with immunoSEQ multiplex PCR, while TCRdb's copy carries only in-frame clones and drops some. This sample carries roughly 80,000 clones, 70% to 90% of them seen once, and the ten largest clones take around 6%. Sequenced material: blood. The receptors here all came from a woman between 50 and 59 years old in good health.

DNA for the CDR3: TGTGCCAGCAGCTTTGGGTTAGCGGGCACAGATACGCAGTATTTT. Amino acids: CASSFGLAGTDTQYF. The chain recombines TRBV7-9 with TRBJ2-3; tentative D call: TRBD2 (6 bases). V gave up 3 bases and J gave up 1 base, with 11 bases separating them. Germline-derived CDR1 and CDR2 are SEHNR and FQNEAQ (reference sequence). The CDR3 is 15 amino acids.

The J gene is TRBJ1-1, the V gene TRBV3-1 (or the pseudogene TRBV3-2); D unclear. CDR3 size: 14 residues. The germline V and J ends were trimmed by 2 bases and 6 bases, with 13 bases remaining between them. The germline gives CDR1 LGHDT, CDR2 YNNKEL (reference sequence). The CDR3 DNA follows: TGTGCCAGCAGCCAATTTCAGGCGGGATCTGAAGCTTTCTTT. It is translated as CASSQFQAGSEAFF.

This chain connects TRBV18 to TRBJ1-2; maybe TRBD1 (5 bases). Germline-derived CDR1 and CDR2 are KGHSH and LQKENI. V dropped 3 bases and J dropped 4 bases, with 12 bases sitting between them. There are 14 residues in the CDR3. This chain's CDR3 is CASSPQDNVYGYTF. CDR3 bases: TGTGCCAGCTCACCGCAGGACAATGTCTATGGCTACACCTTC.

J is TRBJ1-2 and V is TRBV3-1 (or the pseudogene TRBV3-2); D unresolved. Trimming shortened V by 2 bases and J by 7 bases, and 8 bases separated the two germline ends. CDR1 and CDR2 from the germline V gene are LGHDT and YNNKEL (reference sequence). The CDR3 length is 12 residues. CDR3 protein: CASSQRVGGYTF. The CDR3, as DNA: TGTGCCAGCAGCCAAAGGGTCGGTGGCTACACCTTC.

CDR3 residues: CASRQVDTGNTIYF. CDR3 bases: TGTGCCAGCAGGCAGGTCGATACTGGAAACACCATATATTTT. The rearrangement uses TRBV2 and TRBJ1-3; D not certain. Germline V CDR1 and CDR2: SNHLY, FYNNEI. Deletions cut 6 bases from V and 2 bases from J, with 11 bases between. The CDR3 length is 14 residues.

The CDR3 reads CASSGGTSASTDTQYF. The CDR3 nucleotides read TGTGCCAGCAGCGGTGGGACTAGCGCTAGCACAGATACGCAGTATTTT. This chain uses TRBV27 with TRBJ2-3, with 10 bases fitting TRBD2. The ends lost 6 bases at V and 0 bases at J; junction bases unmatched: 6. CDR1 is MNHEY and CDR2 is SMNVEV in the germline V gene (reference sequence). This CDR3 has 16 amino acids.

This clone was recorded only once. The chain couples TRBV5-1 to TRBJ2-1; 9 bases align to TRBD1. V shed 4 bases and J 1 base; nucleotides not matched to a gene: 6. This CDR3 contains 16 residues. Germline V gene sequence: CDR1 SGHRS, CDR2 YFSETQ. CDR3 bases: TGCGCCAGCAGCCTAGCTGACAGGGGGTCCTACAATGAGCAGTTCTTC. It specifies CASSLADRGSYNEQFF. The variable domain in full, completed from reference TRBV5-1 and TRBJ2-1, reads KAGVTQTPRYLIKTRGQQVTLSCSPISGHRSVSWYQQTPGQGLQFLFEYFSETQRNKGNFPGRFSGRQFSNSRSEMNVSTLELGDSALYLCASSLADRGSYNEQFFGPGTRLTVL.

The chain employs TRBV30 and TRBJ1-2; 11 bases match TRBD1. The germline V gene encodes CDR1 GTSNPN and CDR2 SVGIG (reference sequence). The CDR3 runs to 16 residues. Unmatched junction bases numbered 9, after V lost 2 bases and J lost 4 bases. CDR3 coding DNA: TGTGCCTGGAGTCCCTCGGGACAGGGGGGCACCTATGGCTACACCTTC. Translation gives CAWSPSGQGGTYGYTF. The full variable domain, in which reference TRBV30 and TRBJ1-2 provide the parts outside the CDR3, is SQTIHQWPATLVQPVGSPLSLECTVEGTSNPNLYWYRQAAGRGLQLLFYSVGIGQISSEVPQNLSASRPQDRQFILSSKKLLLSDSGFYLCAWSPSGQGGTYGYTFGSGTRLTVV.

The CDR3 bases are TGTGCCAGCAGCTTAGAGCTGAACACTGAAGCTTTCTTT. Its translation is CASSLELNTEAFF. The genes are TRBV7-9 and TRBJ1-1; D is undetermined. Trimming removed 1 base at V and 0 bases at J, with 3 bases between. The germline V gene has CDR1 SEHNR and CDR2 FQNEAQ (reference sequence). This CDR3 is 13 amino acids long.

This chain joins TRBV10-2 and TRBJ2-1; 8 nucleotides line up with TRBD2. The CDR3 has 13 amino acids. Trimming removed 4 bases from V and 7 bases from J; junction bases left unmatched: 3. Germline-derived CDR1 and CDR2 are WSHSY and SAAADI. In DNA form, the CDR3 reads TGCGCCAGCAGTGTAGTAGCGGGGAATGAGCAGTTCTTC. This sequence encodes CASSVVAGNEQFF.

The J gene is TRBJ2-1, the V gene TRBV7-6; a weak D match, TRBD2 (6 bases). This CDR3 spans 15 amino acids. Germline-derived CDR1 and CDR2 are SGHVS and FNYEAQ. The V end lost 0 bases, the J end lost 2 bases, and 8 bases lay between the germline ends. Written as DNA, the CDR3 is TGTGCCAGCAGCTTAGCGGGGGGTACCTACAATGAGCAGTTCTTC. It specifies CASSLAGGTYNEQFF.

The chain couples TRBV4-2 to TRBJ1-4; D gene uncertain. CDR3 length: 17 amino acids. With 0 bases removed from V and 8 bases from J, the gap between germline ends came to 19 bases. In germline, CDR1 is LGHNA, CDR2 YNFKEQ. The CDR3 nucleotides read TGTGCCAGCAGCCAAGAACCGTTGGGGTCGGGGAACGAAAAACTGTTTTTT. Protein: CASSQEPLGSGNEKLFF.

As regards this clone: This sample includes further DNA sequences coding for the same CDR3. V and J are TRBV12-3 or TRBV12-4 and TRBJ1-1; D ambiguous. Trimming left V 3 bases short and J 1 base short, with 3 bases between. CDR3 length equals 12 residues. The CDR3 sequence: CASSLGNTEAFF. The CDR3 DNA reads as TGTGCCAGCAGTTTGGGGAACACTGAAGCTTTCTTT.

The V and J genes are TRBV3-1 (or the pseudogene TRBV3-2) and TRBJ2-1; 9 nucleotides match TRBD1. Looked up from germline, CDR1 is LGHDT and CDR2 is YNNKEL (reference sequence). The junction had 10 bases not matched to a gene; V was cut back by 3 bases and J by 7 bases. There are 16 residues in the CDR3. Here the CDR3 reads CASSHNPPGTGNEQFF. The CDR3 DNA is TGTGCCAGCAGCCATAATCCTCCCGGGACAGGGAATGAGCAGTTCTTC.

The chain employs TRBV5-6 and TRBJ1-1; TRBD1 matches at 7 bases. This CDR3 contains 14 residues. Trimming removed 4 bases from V and 4 bases from J; junction bases left unmatched: 7. Germline CDR1 reads SGHDT; CDR2 reads YYEEEE. CDR3 amino acids: CASSQIQGGTEAFF. In DNA form, the CDR3 reads TGTGCCAGCAGCCAAATTCAGGGGGGCACTGAAGCTTTCTTT.

The V gene is TRBV2, the J gene TRBJ2-7; unclear D gene. CDR3 length equals 11 residues. Germline lookup yields CDR1 SNHLY and CDR2 FYNNEI. Between the trimmed V and J ends, which lost 6 bases and 7 bases, there was a span of 10 bases. CDR3 sequence (DNA): TGTGCCAGCAGCAACCCTAGGGAGCAGTACTTC. Amino acids: CASSNPREQYF.

V gene TRBV4-1 combines with J gene TRBJ2-7, with D perhaps assigned TRBD1 or TRBD2 (5 bases each). The V end lost 4 bases, the J end lost 0 bases, and 10 bases lay between the germline ends. This CDR3 region has 14 residues. Germline CDR1 is MGHRA and CDR2 is YSYEKL. The CDR3 reads CASSRGTSSYEQYF. The CDR3 DNA reads TGCGCCAGCAGCCGAGGGACGAGCTCCTACGAGCAGTACTTC.

This clone was seen a handful of times. The chain has TRBV6-5 and TRBJ1-1, with D hard to call. Germline CDR1 is MNHEY and CDR2 is SVGAGI. The CDR3 totals 11 residues. V lost 6 bases and J 5 bases, leaving 7 bases between the germline ends. The CDR3 spells CASRGETEAFF. The CDR3 DNA follows: TGTGCCAGCAGAGGTGAAACTGAAGCTTTCTTT.

CDR3 bases: TGCGCCAGCAGCTTGGAGGGGAATAATTCACCCCTCCACTTT. This encodes CASSLEGNNSPLHF. The chain recombines TRBV5-1 with TRBJ1-6; TRBD1 might be the D (5 bases). The germline gives CDR1 SGHRS, CDR2 YFSETQ. The CDR3 covers 14 residues. V was shortened by 0 bases and J by 5 bases, with 6 bases between the two germline ends.

The chain couples TRBV3-1 (or the pseudogene TRBV3-2) to TRBJ2-1; TRBD2 agrees at 10 bases. J lost 0 bases, V lost 11 bases, and 16 bases had no gene match. Looked up from germline, CDR1 is LGHDT and CDR2 is YNNKEL (reference sequence). CDR3 length: 18 residues. CDR3 DNA sequence: TGTGCCGCTTCCTCCAGCGGGGGGGCCAAGAGCTCCTACAATGAGCAGTTCTTC. Translation: CAASSSGGAKSSYNEQFF.

The chain links TRBV5-8 to TRBJ1-1, with D tentatively TRBD1 (6 bases). Germline CDR1 reads SGHTS; CDR2 reads YDEGEE. The CDR3 is made up of 14 amino acids. The V and J ends lost 1 base and 4 bases respectively, with 11 bases between them. The CDR3 DNA reads TGTGCCAGCAGCTTGCGGGGGCCTTTCACTGAAGCTTTCTTT. Its protein is CASSLRGPFTEAFF.